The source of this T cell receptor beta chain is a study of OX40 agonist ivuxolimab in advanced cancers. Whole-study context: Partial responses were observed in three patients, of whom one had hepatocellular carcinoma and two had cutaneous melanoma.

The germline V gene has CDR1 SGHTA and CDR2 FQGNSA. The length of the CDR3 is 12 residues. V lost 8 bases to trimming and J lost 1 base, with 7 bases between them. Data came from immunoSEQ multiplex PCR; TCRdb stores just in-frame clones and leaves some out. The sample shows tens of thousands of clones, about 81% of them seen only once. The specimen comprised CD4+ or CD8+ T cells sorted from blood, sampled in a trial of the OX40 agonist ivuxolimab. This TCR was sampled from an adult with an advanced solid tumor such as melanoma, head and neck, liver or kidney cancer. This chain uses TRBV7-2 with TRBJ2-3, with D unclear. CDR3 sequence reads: CASLPGTDTQYF. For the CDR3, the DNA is TGTGCCAGCCTGCCCGGCACAGATACGCAGTATTTT.